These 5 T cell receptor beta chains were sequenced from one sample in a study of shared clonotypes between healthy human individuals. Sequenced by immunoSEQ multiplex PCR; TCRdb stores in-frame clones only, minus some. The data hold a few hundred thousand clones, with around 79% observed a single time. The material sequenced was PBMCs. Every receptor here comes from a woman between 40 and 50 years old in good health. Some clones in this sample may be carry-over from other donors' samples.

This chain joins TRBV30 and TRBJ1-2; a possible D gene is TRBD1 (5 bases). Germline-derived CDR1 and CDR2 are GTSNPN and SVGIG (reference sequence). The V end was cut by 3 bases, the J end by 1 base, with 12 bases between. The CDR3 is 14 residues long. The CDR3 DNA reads TGTGCCTGGAGCGTTCAGGGCAGTAACTATGGCTACACCTTC. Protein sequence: CAWSVQGSNYGYTF.

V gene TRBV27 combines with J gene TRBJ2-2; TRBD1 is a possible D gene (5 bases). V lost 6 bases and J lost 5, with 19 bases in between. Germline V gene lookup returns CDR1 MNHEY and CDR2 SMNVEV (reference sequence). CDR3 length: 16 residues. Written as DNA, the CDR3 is TGTGCCAGCAGGCGCGATGGACAAATCTATACCGGGGAGCTGTTTTTT. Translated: CASRRDGQIYTGELFF.

The CDR3 region is CATEGVPGSLLSEAFF. The CDR3 nucleotides are TGTGCCACAGAAGGGGTACCAGGGTCCTTGTTATCCGAAGCTTTCTTT. The J gene is TRBJ1-1, the V gene TRBV19, with a weak D call TRBD1 (5 bases). Germline-derived CDR1 and CDR2 are LNHDA and SQIVND (reference sequence). The CDR3 is 16 residues long. V was cut by 10 bases and J by 8 bases, with 29 bases left in between.

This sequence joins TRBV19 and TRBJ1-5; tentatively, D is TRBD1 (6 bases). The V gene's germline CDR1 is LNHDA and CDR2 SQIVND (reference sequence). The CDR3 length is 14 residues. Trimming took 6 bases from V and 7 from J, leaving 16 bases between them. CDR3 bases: TGTGCCAGTAGGCGGGAGGGGGGCTTGCAGCCCCAGCATTTT. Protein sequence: CASRREGGLQPQHF.

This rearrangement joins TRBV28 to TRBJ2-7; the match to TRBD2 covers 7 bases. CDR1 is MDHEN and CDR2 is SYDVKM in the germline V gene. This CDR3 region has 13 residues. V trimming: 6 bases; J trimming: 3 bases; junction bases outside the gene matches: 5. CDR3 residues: CASRSGGSYEQYF. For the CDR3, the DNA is TGTGCCAGCAGATCCGGGGGGAGCTACGAGCAGTACTTC. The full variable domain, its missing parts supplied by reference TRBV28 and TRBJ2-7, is DVKVTQSSRYLVKRTGEKVFLECVQDMDHENMFWYRQDPGLGLRLIYFSYDVKMKEKGDIPEGYSVSREKKERFSLILESASTNQTSMYLCASRSGGSYEQYFGPGTRLTVT.